This T cell receptor beta chain emerged from a study of T cell repertoires in cytomegalovirus infection. Turning to the study itself: An indication of both CMV infection and matching HLA type came from public TCR beta signatures.

TCRdb reprocessed the reads via MiXCR and lists one record per CDR3 protein. The repertoire has about 220,000 distinct CDR3 sequences, around two fifths of them found once; the top ten carry approximately 60%. Study-wide results and limits: Predominance within the ex vivo response was attributable to HLA-C-restricted CMV-specific TCR beta clonotypes. Carriers of CMV and the relevant HLA type were discriminated by public TCR beta frequency.

This clonotype has ten or more counts. The antigen is not known. The CDR3 extends over 13 amino acids. From germline, CDR1 is MGHRA and CDR2 YSYEKL. The ends were cut back, 0 bases at V and 10 bases at J, with 12 bases in the middle. The input for sequencing was CD8+ T cells from cultured PBMCs, taken from culture after CMV antigen stimulation. The rearrangement uses TRBV4-1 and TRBJ1-1, with unresolved D. This receptor was identified in a human donor in good health (CMV status not recorded). Some clones in this sample may be carry-over from other donors' samples. CDR3 in amino acids: CASSQEKSLVAFF. The CDR3 bases are TGCGCCAGCAGCCAAGAGAAGTCCCTCGTAGCTTTCTTT.